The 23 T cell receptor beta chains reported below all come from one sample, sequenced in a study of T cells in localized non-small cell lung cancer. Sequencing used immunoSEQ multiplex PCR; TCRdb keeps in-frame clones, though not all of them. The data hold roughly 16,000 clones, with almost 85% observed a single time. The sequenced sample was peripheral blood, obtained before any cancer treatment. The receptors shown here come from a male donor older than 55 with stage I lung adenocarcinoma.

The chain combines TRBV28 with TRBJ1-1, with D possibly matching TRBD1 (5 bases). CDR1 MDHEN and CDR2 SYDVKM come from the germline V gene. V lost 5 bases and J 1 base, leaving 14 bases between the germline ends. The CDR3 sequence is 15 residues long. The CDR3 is CASSTAPRGNTEAFF. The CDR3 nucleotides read TGTGCCAGCAGTACGGCCCCGAGGGGGAACACTGAAGCTTTCTTT.

The CDR3 DNA follows: TGTGCCAGCTCACCACAAGTGACTAGCACAGATACGCAGTATTTT. Protein: CASSPQVTSTDTQYF. The rearrangement links TRBV18 to TRBJ2-3, with D unclear. The germline V gene encodes CDR1 KGHSH and CDR2 LQKENI. Trimming shortened V by 1 base and J by 0 bases, and 8 bases separated the two germline ends. The CDR3 has 15 amino acids.

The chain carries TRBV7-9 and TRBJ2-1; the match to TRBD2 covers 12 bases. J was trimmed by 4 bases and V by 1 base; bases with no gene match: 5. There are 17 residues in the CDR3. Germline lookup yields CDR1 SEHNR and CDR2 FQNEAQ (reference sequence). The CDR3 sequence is CASSLGLAGGLYNEQFF. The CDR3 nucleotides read TGTGCCAGCAGCTTAGGGCTAGCGGGGGGGCTTTACAATGAGCAGTTCTTC.

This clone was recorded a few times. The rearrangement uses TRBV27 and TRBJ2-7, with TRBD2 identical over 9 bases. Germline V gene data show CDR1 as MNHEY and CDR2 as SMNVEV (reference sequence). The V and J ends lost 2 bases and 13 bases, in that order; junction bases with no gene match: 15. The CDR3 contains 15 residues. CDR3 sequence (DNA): TGTGCCAGCAGTTTACCACCGGGACTAGCCCGCAGCAGATACTTC. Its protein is CASSLPPGLARSRYF.

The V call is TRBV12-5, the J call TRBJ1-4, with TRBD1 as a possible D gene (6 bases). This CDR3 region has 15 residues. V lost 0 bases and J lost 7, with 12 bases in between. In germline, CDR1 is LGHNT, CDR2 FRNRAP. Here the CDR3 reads CASGLVRGGGEKLFF. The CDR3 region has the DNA TGTGCTAGTGGTTTGGTACGAGGGGGAGGTGAAAAACTGTTTTTT.

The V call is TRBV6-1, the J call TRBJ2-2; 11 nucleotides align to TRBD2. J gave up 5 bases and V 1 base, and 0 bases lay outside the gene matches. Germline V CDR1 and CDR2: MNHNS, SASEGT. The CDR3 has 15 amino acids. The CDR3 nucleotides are TGTGCCAGCAGTGAAGGACTAGCGGGGACCGGGGAGCTGTTTTTT. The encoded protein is CASSEGLAGTGELFF.

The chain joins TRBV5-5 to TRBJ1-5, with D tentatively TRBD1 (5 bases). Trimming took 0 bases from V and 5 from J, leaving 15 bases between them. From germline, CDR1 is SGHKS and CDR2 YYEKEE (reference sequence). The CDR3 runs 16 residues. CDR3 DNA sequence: TGTGCCAGCAGCTTGGCTGGGGTCGGGGGTGATCAGCCCCAGCATTTT. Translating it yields CASSLAGVGGDQPQHF.

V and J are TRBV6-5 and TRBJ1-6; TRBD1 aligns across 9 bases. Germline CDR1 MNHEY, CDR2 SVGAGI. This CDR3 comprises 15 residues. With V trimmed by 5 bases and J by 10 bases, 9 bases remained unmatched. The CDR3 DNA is TGTGCCAGCAGTGTACAACAGGGGGCTGGATCACCCCTCCACTTT. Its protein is CASSVQQGAGSPLHF.

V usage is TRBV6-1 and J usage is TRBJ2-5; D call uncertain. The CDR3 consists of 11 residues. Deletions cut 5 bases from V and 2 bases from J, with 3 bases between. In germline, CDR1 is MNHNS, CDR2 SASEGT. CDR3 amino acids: CASSTQETQYF. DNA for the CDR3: TGTGCCAGCAGTACTCAAGAGACCCAGTACTTC.

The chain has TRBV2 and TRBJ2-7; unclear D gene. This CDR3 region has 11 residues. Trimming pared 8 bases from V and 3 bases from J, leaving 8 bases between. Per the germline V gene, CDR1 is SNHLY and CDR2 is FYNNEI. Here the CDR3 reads CASGRNYEQYF. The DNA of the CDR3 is TGTGCCAGCGGCAGGAACTACGAGCAGTACTTC.

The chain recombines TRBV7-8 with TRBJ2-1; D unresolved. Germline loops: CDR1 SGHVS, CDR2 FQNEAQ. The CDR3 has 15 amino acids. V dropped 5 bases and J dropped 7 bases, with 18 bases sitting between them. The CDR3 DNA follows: TGTGCCAGCAGCCCCGACTTGCGGCCAGGAAATGAGCAGTTCTTC. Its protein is CASSPDLRPGNEQFF.

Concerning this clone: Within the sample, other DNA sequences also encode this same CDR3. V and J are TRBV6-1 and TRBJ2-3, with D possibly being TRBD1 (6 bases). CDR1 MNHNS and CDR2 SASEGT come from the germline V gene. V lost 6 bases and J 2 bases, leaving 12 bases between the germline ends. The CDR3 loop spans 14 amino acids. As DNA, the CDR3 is TGTGCCAGCAGCGGGACACTCCTCACAGATACGCAGTATTTT. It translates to CASSGTLLTDTQYF.

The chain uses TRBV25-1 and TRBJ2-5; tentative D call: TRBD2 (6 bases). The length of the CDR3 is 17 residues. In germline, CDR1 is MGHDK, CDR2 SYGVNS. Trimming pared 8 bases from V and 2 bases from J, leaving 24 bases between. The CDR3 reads CASEPTWGDGDQETQYF. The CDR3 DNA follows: TGTGCCAGCGAACCTACTTGGGGGGATGGGGATCAAGAGACCCAGTACTTC.

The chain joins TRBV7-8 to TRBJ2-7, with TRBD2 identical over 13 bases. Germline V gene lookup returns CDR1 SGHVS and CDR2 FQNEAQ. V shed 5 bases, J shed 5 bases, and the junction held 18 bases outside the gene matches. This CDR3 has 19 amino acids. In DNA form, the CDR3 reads TGTGCCAGCAGCCCTGGTGGCCTTGGACTAGCGGGAGCGCAAGACGAGCAGTACTTC. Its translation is CASSPGGLGLAGAQDEQYF.

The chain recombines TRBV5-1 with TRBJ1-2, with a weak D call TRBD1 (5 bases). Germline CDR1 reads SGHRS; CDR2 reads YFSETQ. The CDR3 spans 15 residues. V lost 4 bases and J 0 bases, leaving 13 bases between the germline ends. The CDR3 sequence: CASSLTDPSNYGYTF. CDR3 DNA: TGCGCCAGCAGCCTGACAGACCCCTCTAACTATGGCTACACCTTC. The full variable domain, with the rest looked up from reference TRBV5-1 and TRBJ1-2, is KAGVTQTPRYLIKTRGQQVTLSCSPISGHRSVSWYQQTPGQGLQFLFEYFSETQRNKGNFPGRFSGRQFSNSRSEMNVSTLELGDSALYLCASSLTDPSNYGYTFGSGTRLTVV.

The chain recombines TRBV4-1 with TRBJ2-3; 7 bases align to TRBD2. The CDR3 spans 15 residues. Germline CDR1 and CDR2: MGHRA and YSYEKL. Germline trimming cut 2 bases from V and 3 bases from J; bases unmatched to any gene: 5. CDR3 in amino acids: CASSQWVGGTDTQYF. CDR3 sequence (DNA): TGCGCCAGCAGCCAATGGGTGGGGGGGACAGATACGCAGTATTTT.

The chain's CDR3 is CASSLTRGGTQYF. The CDR3 region has the DNA TGTGCCAGCAGCTTAACTCGTGGGGGGACCCAGTACTTC. V usage is TRBV7-3 and J usage is TRBJ2-5, with D perhaps TRBD1 or TRBD2 (5 bases each). V lost 0 bases and J lost 7, with 9 bases in between. Per the germline V gene, CDR1 is SGHTA and CDR2 is FQGTGA. CDR3 length equals 13 residues.

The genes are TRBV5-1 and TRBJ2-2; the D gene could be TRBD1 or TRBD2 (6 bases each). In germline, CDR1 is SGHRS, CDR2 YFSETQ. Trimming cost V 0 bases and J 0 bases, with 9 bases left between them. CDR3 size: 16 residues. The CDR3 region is CASSLAGGSNTGELFF. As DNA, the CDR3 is TGCGCCAGCAGCTTGGCCGGGGGCTCGAACACCGGGGAGCTGTTTTTT. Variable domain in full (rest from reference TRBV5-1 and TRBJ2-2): KAGVTQTPRYLIKTRGQQVTLSCSPISGHRSVSWYQQTPGQGLQFLFEYFSETQRNKGNFPGRFSGRQFSNSRSEMNVSTLELGDSALYLCASSLAGGSNTGELFFGEGSRLTVL.

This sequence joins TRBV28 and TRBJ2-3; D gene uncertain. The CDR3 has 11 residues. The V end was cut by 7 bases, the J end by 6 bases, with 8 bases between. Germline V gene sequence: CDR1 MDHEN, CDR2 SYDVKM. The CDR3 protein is CASTYIDTQYF. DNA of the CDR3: TGTGCCAGCACCTATATCGATACGCAGTATTTT.

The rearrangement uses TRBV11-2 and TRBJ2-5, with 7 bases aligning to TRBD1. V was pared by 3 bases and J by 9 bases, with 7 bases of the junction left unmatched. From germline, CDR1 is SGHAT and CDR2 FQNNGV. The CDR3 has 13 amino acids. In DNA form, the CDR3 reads TGTGCCAGCAGCTTTGAGTCAGGGGGAGCCCAGTACTTC. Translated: CASSFESGGAQYF.

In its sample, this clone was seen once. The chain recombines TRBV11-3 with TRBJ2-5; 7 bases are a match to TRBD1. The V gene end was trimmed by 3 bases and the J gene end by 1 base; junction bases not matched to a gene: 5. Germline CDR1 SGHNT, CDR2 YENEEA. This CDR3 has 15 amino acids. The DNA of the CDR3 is TGTGCCAGCAGCTTGGGGACAGCGCTCCAAGAGACCCAGTACTTC. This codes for CASSLGTALQETQYF.

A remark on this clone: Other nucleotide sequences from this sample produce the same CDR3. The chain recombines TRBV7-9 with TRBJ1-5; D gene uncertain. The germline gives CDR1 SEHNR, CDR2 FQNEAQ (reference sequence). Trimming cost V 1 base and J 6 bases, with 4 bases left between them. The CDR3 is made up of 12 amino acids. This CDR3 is CASSLGSQPQHF. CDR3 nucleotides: TGTGCCAGCAGCTTAGGTTCTCAGCCCCAGCATTTT.

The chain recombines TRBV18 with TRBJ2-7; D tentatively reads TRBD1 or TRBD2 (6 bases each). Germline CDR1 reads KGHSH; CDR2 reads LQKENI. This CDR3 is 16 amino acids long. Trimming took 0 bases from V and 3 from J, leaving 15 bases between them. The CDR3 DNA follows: TGTGCCAGCTCACCACCTAACAGGGACTTCAACTACGAGCAGTACTTC. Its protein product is CASSPPNRDFNYEQYF.